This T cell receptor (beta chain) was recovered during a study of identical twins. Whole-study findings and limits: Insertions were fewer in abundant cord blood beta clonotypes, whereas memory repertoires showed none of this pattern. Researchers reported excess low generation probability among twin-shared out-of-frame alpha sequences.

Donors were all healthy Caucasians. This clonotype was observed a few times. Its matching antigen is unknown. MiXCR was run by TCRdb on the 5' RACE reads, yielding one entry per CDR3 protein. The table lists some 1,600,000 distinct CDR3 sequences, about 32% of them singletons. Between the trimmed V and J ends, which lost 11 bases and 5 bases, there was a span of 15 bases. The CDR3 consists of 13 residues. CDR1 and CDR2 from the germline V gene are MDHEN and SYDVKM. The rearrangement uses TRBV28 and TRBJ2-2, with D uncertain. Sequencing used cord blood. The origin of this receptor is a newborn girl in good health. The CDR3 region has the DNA TGTGCCGTGCGGACGCCTTTGACCGGGGAGCTGTTTTTT. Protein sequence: CAVRTPLTGELFF.